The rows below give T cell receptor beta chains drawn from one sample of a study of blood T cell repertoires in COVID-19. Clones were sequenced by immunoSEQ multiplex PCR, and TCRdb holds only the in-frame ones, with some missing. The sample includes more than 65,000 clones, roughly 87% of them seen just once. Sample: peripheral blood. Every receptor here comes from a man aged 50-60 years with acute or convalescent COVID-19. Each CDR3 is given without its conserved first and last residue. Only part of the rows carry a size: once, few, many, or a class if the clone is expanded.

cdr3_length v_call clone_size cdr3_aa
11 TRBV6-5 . ASRGGGTDTQY
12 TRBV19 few ASRPGQANSPLH
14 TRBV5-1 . ASSFKGGRAYNEQF
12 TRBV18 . ASSPSGGTETQY
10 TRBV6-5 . ASSNQGNTIY
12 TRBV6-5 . ASSSTVINTEAF
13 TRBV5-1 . ASSLSSLGGTEAF
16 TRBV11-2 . ASSLGNRSGGGYNEQF
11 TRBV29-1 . SVGSGGNTEAF
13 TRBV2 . ASSRLGTTYNEQF
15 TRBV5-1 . ASSLTSKRGGINEQF
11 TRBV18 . ASSPQGGNTIY
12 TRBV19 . ASRRTGPDEKLF
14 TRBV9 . ASSVGGSWISTEAF
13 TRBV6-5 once ASSSDSPRGEKLF
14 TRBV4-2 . ASSQPGLAVSDTQY
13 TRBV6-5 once ASSGGVSSGNTIY
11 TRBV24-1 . ATRRGANYGYT
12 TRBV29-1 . SAGLGQGNYGYT
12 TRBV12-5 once ASGLGQGLYGYT
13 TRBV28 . ASSFHRGGGEKLF
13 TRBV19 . ASSLDSYSNQPQH
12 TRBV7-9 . ASSLWDSNTEAF
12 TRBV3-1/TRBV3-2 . ASSPAGGYTEAF
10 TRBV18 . ASSPGSKGYT
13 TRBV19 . ASSIISTGERGYT
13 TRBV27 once ASTYNRGGGYGYT
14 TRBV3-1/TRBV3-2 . ASSPRTAQLRHGYT
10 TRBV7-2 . ASSEQGHTIY
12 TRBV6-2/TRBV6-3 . ASSSGPGGTEAF
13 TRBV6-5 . ASSPREATNYGYT
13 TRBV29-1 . SVELPDRGVYGYT
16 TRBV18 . ASSPPGLAGGNTDTQY
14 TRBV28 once ASSLWRAPNYQPQH
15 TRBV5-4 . ASRRAITGLSTDTQY
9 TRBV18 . ASSPGETQY
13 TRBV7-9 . ASLTGTASGNTIY
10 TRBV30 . AWGKSRDTQY
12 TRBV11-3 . ASSPGGPINEQF
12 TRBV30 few AGDSIGSHTEAF
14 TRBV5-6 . ASSSIGGVGNQPQH
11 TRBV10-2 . ASSGGSQETQY
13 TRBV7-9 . ASSPIRDRGSPLH
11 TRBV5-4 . ASSLLLNYGYT
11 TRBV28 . ASSSVINEKLF
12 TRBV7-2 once ASSLGQYNQPQH
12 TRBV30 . AWSRTGSTDTQY
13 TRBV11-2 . ASTLTGITNYGYT
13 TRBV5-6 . ASSSSGGAGDTQY
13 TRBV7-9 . ASSQGPGRVYEQY
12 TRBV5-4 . AMGGKSSYNEQF
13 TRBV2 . ASSRTGGGGTEAF
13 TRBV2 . ASSEDGITPRGYT
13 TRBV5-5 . ASSLAGGREYGYT
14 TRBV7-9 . ASSLGGTGLNSPLH
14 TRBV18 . ASSTGLAGGSYEQY
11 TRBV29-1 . SAAQQGVYGYT
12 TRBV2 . ASSRQGASPEAF
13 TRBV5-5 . ASSEVGTGGYGYT